The next 25 T cell receptor beta chains were all read from a single sample in a study of beta chain features in type 1 diabetes. Study results and caveats: Moderate yet significant TCRB CDR3 shortening was seen in Type 1 diabetes patients in all four CD4+ subsets.

Expressed TCRB transcripts were sequenced because the isolated RNA had all been reverse transcribed beforehand. Sequencing used immunoSEQ multiplex PCR; TCRdb keeps in-frame clones, though not all of them. The table lists 300,000 to 350,000 clones, about 13% of them singletons, with approximately 0.016% in the top ten. Their target antigens are unknown. The sample comprised naive CD4+ T cells from blood. The receptor source for this set is a woman under 30 with type 1 diabetes.

This clone appeared a few times. This rearrangement joins TRBV6-1 to TRBJ2-4, with 12 positions matching TRBD2. CDR3 length: 15 residues. Germline CDR1 MNHNS, CDR2 SASEGT. The V gene end was trimmed by 7 bases and the J gene end by 6 bases; junction bases not matched to a gene: 7. The CDR3 sequence is CASTRLAGEANIQYF. The CDR3 DNA is TGTGCCAGCACCCGACTAGCGGGAGAGGCAAACATTCAGTACTTC.

This clone was detected a few times. The chain combines TRBV19 with TRBJ1-2, with D hard to call. The ends were cut back, 5 bases at V and 4 bases at J, with 14 bases in the middle. The length of the CDR3 is 14 residues. CDR1 is LNHDA and CDR2 is SQIVND in the germline V gene (reference sequence). The CDR3 protein is CASSVQRRFYGYTF. The CDR3 region has the DNA TGTGCCAGTAGTGTCCAGCGTCGATTCTATGGCTACACCTTC.

The V and J genes are TRBV9 and TRBJ2-3; perhaps TRBD1 as D (5 bases). Germline-derived CDR1 and CDR2 are SGDLS and YYNGEE. This CDR3 is 14 amino acids long. V lost 3 bases and J 2 bases, leaving 10 bases between the germline ends. The CDR3 reads CASSAKGLTDTQYF. CDR3 nucleotide sequence: TGTGCCAGCAGCGCCAAGGGGCTCACAGATACGCAGTATTTT.

The V call is TRBV18, the J call TRBJ2-7; D not resolved. The CDR3 has 13 amino acids. Trimming took off 6 bases at V and 5 bases at J, with 14 bases between the two ends. Germline lookup yields CDR1 KGHSH and CDR2 LQKENI. This chain's CDR3 is CASSPSEENEQYV. CDR3 DNA: TGTGCCAGCTCCCCTTCCGAGGAAAACGAGCAGTACGTC.

This chain joins TRBV19 and TRBJ2-2, with 9 bases lining up with TRBD1. This CDR3 has 17 residues. After removal of 6 bases from V and 10 bases from J, the junction contained 18 bases not matched to a gene. CDR1 and CDR2 from the germline V gene are LNHDA and SQIVND (reference sequence). The DNA of the CDR3 is TGTGCCAGTAGCCTCGTGGGACAGGGATTCCCCCAGGCGGAGCTGTTTTTT. Encoded protein: CASSLVGQGFPQAELFF.

CDR3 in DNA: TGCAGCGTTGCCTCAGGACAGGGTGGGAAATACAATGAGCAGTTCTTC. Protein product: CSVASGQGGKYNEQFF. This chain links TRBV29-1 with TRBJ2-1, with 8 positions matching TRBD1. CDR1 and CDR2 from the germline V gene are SQVTM and ANQGSEA. CDR3 length equals 16 residues. Trimming took 4 bases from V and 4 from J; bases not matched to a gene: 12.

The chain has TRBV5-4 and TRBJ2-2; D may be TRBD2 (6 bases). Looked up from germline, CDR1 is SGHNT and CDR2 is YYREEE (reference sequence). This CDR3 is built from 16 residues. V was shortened by 0 bases and J by 3 bases, with 12 bases between the two germline ends. Written as DNA, the CDR3 is TGTGCCAGCAGCTTGGCCGGAGGGTTCCACACCGGGGAGCTGTTTTTT. Residues: CASSLAGGFHTGELFF.

V gene TRBV7-2 combines with J gene TRBJ2-5; perhaps TRBD1 as D (5 bases). The CDR3 is 15 amino acids. Trimming removed 1 base at V and 1 base at J, with 10 bases between. Germline loops: CDR1 SGHTA, CDR2 FQGNSA. CDR3 amino acids: CASSLVVGPQETQYF. CDR3 DNA sequence: TGTGCCAGCAGCTTAGTGGTGGGGCCCCAAGAGACCCAGTACTTC.

The chain carries TRBV29-1 and TRBJ1-2; 9 bases map to TRBD1. CDR1 SQVTM and CDR2 ANQGSEA come from the germline V gene. V lost 6 bases, J lost 5 bases, and 10 bases stayed unmatched. This CDR3 contains 14 residues. The CDR3 DNA follows: TGCAGCGTCGCACAGGGGGCAAAGGAGTATGGCTACACCTTC. This encodes CSVAQGAKEYGYTF. The full variable domain, completed using reference TRBV29-1 and TRBJ1-2, is SAVISQKPSRDICQRGTSLTIQCQVDSQVTMMFWYRQQPGQSLTLIATANQGSEATYESGFVIDKFPISRPNLTFSTLTVSNMSPEDSSIYLCSVAQGAKEYGYTFGSGTRLTVV.

This clone showed up just a few times. The J gene is TRBJ2-7, the V gene TRBV18, with TRBD1 identical over 9 bases. The germline V gene encodes CDR1 KGHSH and CDR2 LQKENI. With V trimmed by 4 bases and J by 5 bases, 6 bases remained unmatched. The CDR3 extends over 14 amino acids. CDR3 protein: CASSRARDRDEQYF. The DNA for the CDR3 is TGTGCCAGCTCACGTGCGAGGGACAGGGACGAGCAGTACTTC.

This chain connects TRBV18 to TRBJ1-1, with a weak D call TRBD1 (5 bases). CDR3 size: 15 residues. Between the trimmed V and J ends, which lost 1 base and 0 bases, there was a span of 9 bases. From germline, CDR1 is KGHSH and CDR2 LQKENI. The CDR3 region has the DNA TGTGCCAGCTCACCACAGACAGAGTTGAACACTGAAGCTTTCTTT. This sequence encodes CASSPQTELNTEAFF.

The table lists this clone with a few counts. V and J are TRBV12-5 and TRBJ2-3; TRBD2 aligns across 10 bases. After removal of 0 bases from V and 5 bases from J, the junction contained 8 bases not matched to a gene. This CDR3 comprises 17 residues. Germline V CDR1 and CDR2: LGHNT, FRNRAP. This chain's CDR3 is CASGLVLEREGVDTQYF. The CDR3 DNA reads TGTGCTAGTGGTTTGGTACTGGAGCGGGAGGGTGTAGATACGCAGTATTTT. The whole variable domain, remainder taken from reference TRBV12-5 and TRBJ2-3, is DARVTQTPRHKVTEMGQEVTMRCQPILGHNTVFWYRQTMMQGLELLAYFRNRAPLDDSGMPKDRFSAEMPDATLATLKIQPSEPRDSAVYFCASGLVLEREGVDTQYFGPGTRLTVL.

The chain is built from TRBV9 and TRBJ2-3; tentative D call: TRBD1 (5 bases). Germline CDR1 reads SGDLS; CDR2 reads YYNGEE. This CDR3 is built from 14 residues. V lost 0 bases and J 1 base, leaving 6 bases between the germline ends. The CDR3 reads CASSVARGTDTQYF. Written as DNA, the CDR3 is TGTGCCAGCAGCGTAGCCAGGGGCACAGATACGCAGTATTTT.

This clone was counted only a few times. The CDR3 nucleotides are TGTGCCAGCAGTGAGGGACTTGGGGATACGCAGTATTTT. Protein: CASSEGLGDTQYF. The chain employs TRBV2 and TRBJ2-3, with D possibly TRBD2 on 6 matching bases. The V and J ends lost 3 bases and 6 bases respectively, with 10 bases between them. The V gene's germline CDR1 is SNHLY and CDR2 FYNNEI. There are 13 residues in the CDR3. The whole variable domain, remainder taken from reference TRBV2 and TRBJ2-3, is EPEVTQTPSHQVTQMGQEVILRCVPISNHLYFYWYRQILGQKVEFLVSFYNNEISEKSEIFDDQFSVERPDGSNFTLKIRSTKLEDSAMYFCASSEGLGDTQYFGPGTRLTVL.

This clone was observed a few times. V and J are TRBV19 and TRBJ2-7; 10 bases map to TRBD1. Losses at the gene ends were 7 bases for V and 4 bases for J; bases not matched to a gene: 4. The V gene's germline CDR1 is LNHDA and CDR2 SQIVND (reference sequence). CDR3 size: 13 residues. This chain's CDR3 is CASKGQGSYEQYF. DNA of the CDR3: TGTGCCAGTAAGGGACAGGGGTCTTACGAGCAGTACTTC.

This sequence joins TRBV7-3 and TRBJ2-7, with 7 bases lining up with TRBD2. Looked up from germline, CDR1 is SGHTA and CDR2 is FQGTGA. This CDR3 region has 15 residues. J gave up 7 bases and V 0 bases, and 9 bases lay outside the gene matches. CDR3 in DNA: TGTGCCAGCAGCTTAACGGGAGGGGCGGCGGAGGAGCAGTACTTC. Translating gives CASSLTGGAAEEQYF.

The chain recombines TRBV4-1 with TRBJ2-1; 12 bases are shared with TRBD2. Germline CDR1 MGHRA, CDR2 YSYEKL. V gave up 2 bases and J gave up 7 bases; unmatched junction bases: 3. The CDR3 length is 15 residues. CDR3 sequence reads: CASSQLAGGGNEQFF. Written as DNA, the CDR3 is TGCGCCAGCAGCCAACTAGCGGGAGGGGGGAATGAGCAGTTCTTC.

The chain combines TRBV11-3 with TRBJ2-7, with 11 bases identical to TRBD1. V was clipped by 5 bases and J by 3 bases; unmatched bases: 6. Germline loops: CDR1 SGHNT, CDR2 YENEEA. This CDR3 contains 15 residues. CDR3 sequence reads: CASSVGQGAGYEQYF. CDR3 in DNA: TGTGCCAGCAGCGTAGGACAGGGGGCAGGCTACGAGCAGTACTTC.

In its sample, this clone was seen a few times. This chain uses TRBV6-1 with TRBJ2-5; D is possibly TRBD2 (5 bases). V gave up 5 bases and J gave up 4 bases, with 11 bases separating them. CDR1 and CDR2 (germline): MNHNS, SASEGT. This CDR3 contains 13 residues. The CDR3, as DNA: TGTGCCAGCAGTTTCAGCGGAGCAGAGACCCAGTACTTC. Protein sequence: CASSFSGAETQYF.

This clone was counted between two and nine times. The rearrangement links TRBV28 to TRBJ2-5, with 9 bases fitting TRBD1. CDR3 length: 14 amino acids. J gave up 3 bases and V 5 bases, and 4 bases lay outside the gene matches. Germline CDR1 is MDHEN and CDR2 is SYDVKM. CDR3 protein: CASSHRGREETQYF. Written as DNA, the CDR3 is TGTGCCAGCAGTCACAGGGGGCGGGAAGAGACCCAGTACTTC.

This clone showed up just a few times. The genes are TRBV5-1 and TRBJ2-5; 10 nucleotides match TRBD2. CDR1 is SGHRS, CDR2 YFSETQ, per germline. The CDR3 is made up of 16 amino acids. J was trimmed by 4 bases and V by 3 bases; bases with no gene match: 9. CDR3 protein: CASSYQAGGPAETQYF. CDR3 DNA sequence: TGCGCCAGCAGCTACCAAGCGGGAGGGCCCGCAGAGACCCAGTACTTC.

Only a few counts were recorded for this clone. The chain recombines TRBV5-1 with TRBJ2-1; 7 nucleotides agree with TRBD1. Trimming at V came to 2 bases and at J to 4 bases, leaving 6 bases not matched to a gene. Germline-derived CDR1 and CDR2 are SGHRS and YFSETQ. This CDR3 has 15 amino acids. The CDR3 is CASSFGQVSYNEQFF. CDR3 nucleotides: TGCGCCAGCAGCTTCGGACAGGTCTCGTACAATGAGCAGTTCTTC.

This clone was seen a handful of times. The V gene is TRBV29-1, the J gene TRBJ2-3, with 7 bases fitting TRBD2. CDR1 and CDR2 from the germline V gene are SQVTM and ANQGSEA. Trimming took 5 bases from V and 4 from J; bases not matched to a gene: 12. CDR3 length: 15 residues. CDR3 nucleotides: TGCAGCGTTACCGGGGGAGGGACCGGCTCAGATACGCAGTATTTT. This encodes CSVTGGGTGSDTQYF.

This clone appeared a few times. The chain combines TRBV6-5 with TRBJ2-7; TRBD2 matches 10 bases. The germline V gene encodes CDR1 MNHEY and CDR2 SVGAGI. J was trimmed by 2 bases and V by 6 bases; bases with no gene match: 4. The length of the CDR3 is 14 residues. CDR3 amino acids: CASSTTSGTYEQYF. CDR3 nucleotide sequence: TGTGCCAGCAGCACCACTAGCGGGACCTACGAGCAGTACTTC.

This clone was recorded a few times. Other DNA sequences of this sample code for an identical CDR3. The chain joins TRBV19 to TRBJ1-1; D uncertain. V lost 3 bases to trimming and J lost 3 bases, with 5 bases between them. CDR1 is LNHDA and CDR2 is SQIVND in the germline V gene (reference sequence). This CDR3 has 12 residues. The CDR3 sequence is CASSIRDTEAFF. Here the CDR3 DNA reads TGTGCCAGTAGTATTCGGGACACTGAAGCTTTCTTT.